The text below deals with one TCR beta chain. Its antigen is not known. An end of the junction differs from the germline gene, which may be a read error. These data are taken from a study of tumor-infiltrating lymphocytes in primary liver carcinoma. Study-wide context: In every tissue type, samples returned a similar yield of roughly 3.5 to 8 million productive TCRbeta reads. Findings and limits, study-wide: Blood fell significantly below tumors in its top-250-clone fraction (p = 0.039). Merely some 7.5-25% of top clones spanned all five tumor regions.

Total RNA (approximately 0.5 ug) served as template for TCR beta cDNA synthesis primed by a constant-region primer. Slightly modified ARM-PCR with three nested multiplex PCR rounds yielded TCR beta libraries. Primers for the first two PCR rounds were TRBV1-TRBV30 forward primers and a C-beta reverse primer (around 10 cycles per round). In TCRdb, the multiplex PCR reads were re-called with MiXCR into one record per CDR3 protein. The sample carries 100,000 to 150,000 distinct CDR3 sequences, 64% recorded once. Taking roughly 18-32 mg of unsorted bulk tissue, the authors co-extracted RNA and DNA. The length of the CDR3 is 12 residues. Germline CDR1 SQVTM, CDR2 ANQGSEA.

The sequenced sample consisted of liver tumor tissue from sampling region 3. This sample's subset: tumor region T3, left-lateral pole. The TCR originated in a woman aged 55-70 years with primary liver carcinoma and hepatitis B virus infection. V is TRBV29-1 and J is TRBJ1-4; 7 bases map to TRBD1. CDR3: CSVGQYGEILFF. The CDR3 DNA reads as TGCAGCGTGGGACAGTACGGCGAAATACTGTTTTTT.